The 16 T cell receptor beta chains presented below share a single source sample, sequenced in a study of blood T cell repertoires in COVID-19. Profiled with immunoSEQ multiplex PCR; TCRdb holds only in-frame clones, not every one. The sample lists more than 65,000 clones, 87% occurring once. The sample taken for sequencing was peripheral blood. The receptors originated from a man between 50 and 59 years old with active COVID-19.

V and J are TRBV27 and TRBJ2-3; 8 bases agree with TRBD2. V lost 1 base, J lost 7 bases, and 10 bases stayed unmatched. Germline CDR1 and CDR2: MNHEY and SMNVEV (reference sequence). The CDR3 is 16 amino acids. The CDR3, as DNA: TGTGCCAGCAGTTTATTGTCGAGCGGGGGTATATATACGCAGTATTTT. Encoded protein: CASSLLSSGGIYTQYF.

The chain has TRBV7-3 and TRBJ2-3; D may be TRBD1 (5 bases). The CDR3 spans 14 residues. Germline V gives CDR1 SGHTA, CDR2 FQGTGA. Trimming removed 9 bases from V and 4 bases from J, with 17 bases in between. CDR3 in DNA: TGTGCCAGTCCCACAGGCCGGGTCGCAGATACGCAGTATTTT. Protein sequence: CASPTGRVADTQYF.

This chain uses TRBV6-5 with TRBJ2-1; TRBD1 might be the D (5 bases). The CDR3 is 13 residues long. Germline V gene lookup returns CDR1 MNHEY and CDR2 SVGAGI. V was cut by 2 bases and J by 3 bases, with 5 bases left in between. The CDR3 DNA reads as TGTGCCAGCAGTTACGACAGCTACAATGAGCAGTTCTTC. Translating it yields CASSYDSYNEQFF.

The chain combines TRBV11-1 with TRBJ2-4; D possibly corresponds to TRBD1 (6 bases). V was clipped by 5 bases and J by 7 bases, with 18 bases between them. The germline V gene has CDR1 SGHAT and CDR2 FQDESV (reference sequence). The CDR3 covers 15 residues. The CDR3 DNA is TGTGCCAGCAGCCGGGCACAGGGAGCAGACAACATTCAGTACTTC. Protein sequence: CASSRAQGADNIQYF.

V gene TRBV19 combines with J gene TRBJ1-1; no reliable D call. The CDR3 is made up of 14 amino acids. Germline V lookup: CDR1 LNHDA, CDR2 SQIVND (reference sequence). Trimming left V 7 bases short and J 6 bases short, with 18 bases between. DNA for the CDR3: TGTGCCAGTATCCCGGGGATAGTAACTCCTGAAGCTTTCTTT. Translating gives CASIPGIVTPEAFF.

The table lists this clone with a count of one. The chain uses TRBV7-9 and TRBJ1-1; D possibly corresponds to TRBD1 (6 bases). V lost 5 bases to trimming and J lost 6 bases, with 31 bases between them. The CDR3 totals 19 residues. The germline V gene has CDR1 SEHNR and CDR2 FQNEAQ (reference sequence). The CDR3 DNA sequence: TGTGCCAGCAGCCCCCCCCTACGAGCTGCATTTGGGACACTTGCTGAAGCTTTCTTT. As protein: CASSPPLRAAFGTLAEAFF. Full variable domain (rest looked up from reference TRBV7-9 and TRBJ1-1): DTGVSQNPRHKITKRGQNVTFRCDPISEHNRLYWYRQTLGQGPEFLTYFQNEAQLEKSRLLSDRFSAERPKGSFSTLEIQRTEQGDSAMYLCASSPPLRAAFGTLAEAFFGQGTRLTVV.

The J gene is TRBJ2-3, the V gene TRBV28; maybe TRBD2 (5 bases). The CDR3 sequence is 15 residues long. Deletions cut 6 bases from V and 0 bases from J, with 13 bases between. CDR1 and CDR2 (germline): MDHEN, SYDVKM. CDR3 nucleotide sequence: TGTGCCAGCAGCATGCCGGGAACTAGCACAGATACGCAGTATTTT. Translation: CASSMPGTSTDTQYF.

The rearrangement joins TRBV5-4 to TRBJ2-7, with 10 positions matching TRBD2. This CDR3 has 15 residues. CDR1 and CDR2 from the germline V gene are SGHNT and YYREEE (reference sequence). The V and J ends lost 0 bases and 4 bases, in that order; junction bases with no gene match: 4. Here the CDR3 reads CASSLAERGGYEQYF. The CDR3 DNA is TGTGCCAGCAGCTTGGCTGAGCGGGGGGGGTACGAGCAGTACTTC.

The rearrangement joins TRBV3-1 (or the pseudogene TRBV3-2) to TRBJ2-1, with 7 bases matching TRBD1. Unmatched junction bases numbered 7, after V lost 4 bases and J lost 4 bases. In germline, CDR1 is LGHDT, CDR2 YNNKEL (reference sequence). The CDR3 loop spans 15 amino acids. The CDR3 sequence is CASSPTRDSYNEQFF. Here the CDR3 DNA reads TGTGCCAGCAGCCCGACCCGGGACAGTTACAATGAGCAGTTCTTC.

This chain joins TRBV11-2 and TRBJ2-1, with D hard to call. Trimming removed 1 base at V and 5 bases at J, with 9 bases between. This CDR3 is 14 amino acids long. The V gene's germline CDR1 is SGHAT and CDR2 FQNNGV. The CDR3 DNA is TGTGCCAGCAGCTTAGCCCCCAGAAACAATGAGCAGTTCTTC. Encoded protein: CASSLAPRNNEQFF.

The V gene is TRBV7-6, the J gene TRBJ1-4; TRBD1 might be the D (6 bases). Trimming stripped 5 bases from V and 1 base from J, with 14 bases between. This CDR3 has 16 amino acids. Per the germline V gene, CDR1 is SGHVS and CDR2 is FNYEAQ. The CDR3 loop is CASSPLKDRTNEKLFF. Written as DNA, the CDR3 is TGTGCCAGCAGCCCCCTAAAGGACAGAACTAATGAAAAACTGTTTTTT.

This clone was counted only a few times. The chain recombines TRBV19 with TRBJ1-5; 8 nucleotides agree with TRBD1. This CDR3 has 13 residues. V gave up 8 bases and J gave up 5 bases; unmatched junction bases: 5. CDR1 LNHDA and CDR2 SQIVND come from the germline V gene (reference sequence). Written as DNA, the CDR3 is TGTGCCAGTGTATCAGGGGGCGATCAGCCCCAGCATTTT. Its translation: CASVSGGDQPQHF.

The chain carries TRBV18 and TRBJ2-7; 8 nucleotides line up with TRBD1. CDR1 and CDR2 (germline): KGHSH, LQKENI. The CDR3 covers 15 residues. V lost 4 bases, J lost 2 bases, and 7 bases stayed unmatched. The CDR3: CASSQTQGAPYEQYF. For the CDR3, the DNA is TGTGCCAGCTCACAAACTCAGGGGGCCCCCTACGAGCAGTACTTC.

Of note for this clone: Other DNA sequences of this sample code for an identical CDR3. The rearrangement uses TRBV7-2 and TRBJ2-1; TRBD2 agrees at 10 bases. The CDR3 extends over 15 amino acids. CDR1 SGHTA and CDR2 FQGNSA come from the germline V gene. With 5 bases clipped from V and 3 bases from J, the junction kept 4 bases outside the gene matches. CDR3 in amino acids: CASSPRTSGYNEQFF. The DNA of the CDR3 is TGTGCCAGCAGCCCTCGGACTAGCGGCTACAATGAGCAGTTCTTC.

This chain uses TRBV27 with TRBJ2-1; D unclear. This CDR3 has 15 amino acids. Trimming removed 0 bases from V and 3 bases from J, with 9 bases in between. Germline V gene sequence: CDR1 MNHEY, CDR2 SMNVEV (reference sequence). CDR3: CASSLSHPVYNEQFF. In DNA form, the CDR3 reads TGTGCCAGCAGTTTATCACATCCCGTCTACAATGAGCAGTTCTTC.

The chain links TRBV2 to TRBJ1-4; no reliable D call. Trimming took off 6 bases at V and 7 bases at J, with 15 bases between the two ends. There are 14 residues in the CDR3. CDR1 and CDR2 from the germline V gene are SNHLY and FYNNEI. The CDR3 DNA follows: TGTGCCAGCAGGAACAGAGCTAATGGTGAAAAACTGTTTTTT. Its protein product is CASRNRANGEKLFF.